The 28 T cell receptor beta chains in this list originate from one sample, sequenced in a study of T cells in women clearing cervical HPV infection. Clones were read by immunoSEQ multiplex PCR, and TCRdb kept only the in-frame ones, dropping some. The listing records roughly 31,000 clones. Sequencing was performed on blood buffy coat. Source of these receptors: a woman between 18 and 69 years old with a cervical HPV16 infection that either progressed to CIN3+ or cleared (not recorded which).

Note on this clone: The read terminates 3 residues before the CDR3 end, so the remaining end is supplied by the germline J gene. V is TRBV7-2 and J is TRBJ2-4; TRBD1 aligns across 8 bases. The CDR3 spans 14 residues. The germline gives CDR1 SGHTA, CDR2 FQGNSA. The CDR3 bases that were read are TGTGCCAGCAGCTTAGGGGACAGGTCGTATGGT. This gives the protein CASSLGDRSYG. The full CDR3 protein is CASSLGDRSYGQYF.

As concerns this clone: The CDR3 end falls 3 residues outside the read, so it is completed with the germline J gene. The gene calls are TRBV30 and TRBJ2-1; TRBD2 agrees at 9 bases. Germline trimming cut 0 bases from V and 6 bases from J; bases unmatched to any gene: 6. The germline V gene has CDR1 GTSNPN and CDR2 SVGIG (reference sequence). The CDR3 loop spans 15 amino acids. The sequenced CDR3 bases are TGTGCCTGGAGTGTAGGGGCGGGGGGGGCCAATGAG. Translation gives CAWSVGAGGANE. The whole CDR3 sequence is CAWSVGAGGANEQFF.

Frequency places this clone as medium-sized. Read data end 3 residues before the CDR3 end; the end is taken from the germline J gene. The chain has TRBV5-4 and TRBJ2-3; 10 bases are a match to TRBD2. The V and J ends lost 5 bases and 4 bases, in that order; junction bases with no gene match: 7. Germline assignment: CDR1 SGHNT and CDR2 YYREEE (reference sequence). CDR3 length: 15 amino acids. Partial CDR3 DNA: TGTGCCAGCAGTCCGGGACTAGCGTCACCAGATACG. Protein: CASSPGLASPDT. Given in full, the CDR3 is CASSPGLASPDTQYF.

This CDR3 is CASSSQGILTEAFF. The sequenced part of the CDR3 DNA is TGTGCCAGCAGCTCACAGGGAATACTCACTGAA. The rearrangement uses TRBV5-4 and TRBJ1-1; a weak D match, TRBD1 (6 bases). The read ends 3 residues early relative to the CDR3; the germline J gene fills the gap. Germline-derived CDR1 and CDR2 are SGHNT and YYREEE (reference sequence). The CDR3 length is 14 residues. V lost 3 bases, J lost 4 bases, and 13 bases lay in between. The whole variable domain, remainder taken from reference TRBV5-4 and TRBJ1-1, is ETGVTQSPTHLIKTRGQQVTLRCSSQSGHNTVSWYQQALGQGPQFIFQYYREEENGRGNFPPRFSGLQFPNYSSELNVNALELDDSALYLCASSSQGILTEAFFGQGTRLTVV.

The CDR3 DNA, read in part, is TGTGCCAGTAGTATGGGGAACAGGGCCTGGTTTGGC. This translates into CASSMGNRAWFG. In full, the CDR3 reads CASSMGNRAWFGYTF. The chain employs TRBV19 and TRBJ1-2; tentatively, D is TRBD1 (6 bases). The read stops 3 residues short of the end of the CDR3; the missing end is completed from the germline J gene. V dropped 3 bases and J dropped 7 bases, with 18 bases sitting between them. Germline V gene lookup returns CDR1 LNHDA and CDR2 SQIVND (reference sequence). The length of the CDR3 is 15 residues.

In the case of this clone: The CDR3 is cut off 3 residues early in the read; its end comes from the germline J gene. The chain is built from TRBV5-1 and TRBJ1-1; D may be TRBD1 (6 bases). Per germline, CDR1 SGHRS and CDR2 YFSETQ. Trimming removed 3 bases at V and 5 bases at J, with 14 bases between. This CDR3 spans 14 amino acids. Partial CDR3 DNA: TGCGCCAGCAGCTGGACAGAGGGTGGGACTGAA. Amino acids: CASSWTEGGTE. The complete CDR3 sequence is CASSWTEGGTEAFF. The full variable domain, in which reference TRBV5-1 and TRBJ1-1 provide the parts outside the CDR3, is KAGVTQTPRYLIKTRGQQVTLSCSPISGHRSVSWYQQTPGQGLQFLFEYFSETQRNKGNFPGRFSGRQFSNSRSEMNVSTLELGDSALYLCASSWTEGGTEAFFGQGTRLTVV.

Notes on this clone: The read ends 3 residues before the CDR3 terminus; that terminus is restored from the germline J gene. The rearrangement uses TRBV18 and TRBJ2-7; 7 bases map to TRBD1. In germline, CDR1 is KGHSH, CDR2 LQKENI. This CDR3 contains 15 residues. The J segment lost 4 bases and the V segment lost 3 bases, leaving 9 bases of the junction unmatched. The CDR3 reads CASSPRTGEVYEQYF. The sequenced CDR3 bases are TGTGCCAGCTCACCGAGGACAGGAGAAGTTTACGAG.

Points on this clone: The read stops 3 residues short of the end of the CDR3; the missing end is completed from the germline J gene. The J gene is TRBJ2-4, the V gene TRBV20-1, with TRBD1 matching 8 bases. The germline CDR1 and CDR2 sequences are DFQATT and SNEGSKA (reference sequence). CDR3 length: 17 amino acids. The junction had 12 bases not matched to a gene; V was cut back by 5 bases and J by 0 bases. CDR3 DNA, as far as it was read: TGCAGTGCTCAACCTAATGCAGGGGGCCTAGCCAAAAACATT. Its translation: CSAQPNAGGLAKNI. The full CDR3 sequence reads CSAQPNAGGLAKNIQYF.

Worth noting for this clone: The read finishes 3 residues shy of the CDR3 end, and the germline J gene is used to complete it. V is TRBV19 and J is TRBJ2-7; maybe TRBD2 (6 bases). Germline V gene lookup returns CDR1 LNHDA and CDR2 SQIVND (reference sequence). Trimming left V 6 bases short and J 6 bases short, with 18 bases between. The CDR3 length is 14 residues. The covered CDR3 bases are TGTGCCAGTAGACTTAGCGGAGGAGAGGGCGAG. Residues: CASRLSGGEGE. Given in full, the CDR3 is CASRLSGGEGEQYF.

About this clone: The read is 3 residues too short to cover the CDR3 end, so that end is filled in from the germline J gene. The chain employs TRBV18 and TRBJ2-3; 14 bases align to TRBD2. Germline lookup yields CDR1 KGHSH and CDR2 LQKENI. Unmatched junction bases numbered 5, after V lost 3 bases and J lost 0 bases. This CDR3 region has 18 residues. The part of the CDR3 DNA that was read is TGTGCCAGCTCACCGGGGACTAGCGGGGGACGAAGCACAGATACG. Its translation is CASSPGTSGGRSTDT. The entire CDR3 protein reads CASSPGTSGGRSTDTQYF.

On this clone itself: The sequenced fragment ends 3 residues before the CDR3 boundary, so the rest is inferred from the germline J gene. The V gene is TRBV9, the J gene TRBJ1-5; 7 bases map to TRBD1. CDR3 length: 15 amino acids. Germline trimming cut 4 bases from V and 1 base from J; bases unmatched to any gene: 5. Per germline, CDR1 SGDLS and CDR2 YYNGEE. The CDR3 sequence: CASSPTGASNQPQHF. Incomplete CDR3 DNA: TGTGCCAGCAGCCCCACAGGGGCGAGCAATCAGCCC.

Turning to this clone: Coverage ceases 3 residues before the CDR3 finishes, and the germline J gene fills in the end. This chain uses TRBV3-1 (or the pseudogene TRBV3-2) with TRBJ2-5; TRBD1 is a possible D gene (6 bases). CDR3 length: 16 residues. V shed 1 base and J shed 2 bases, with 14 bases lying between them. Germline V gene lookup returns CDR1 LGHDT and CDR2 YNNKEL (reference sequence). This chain's CDR3 is CASSQGTENRQETQYF. The DNA read from the CDR3 is TGTGCCAGCAGCCAAGGGACAGAGAATAGACAAGAGACC.

Concerning this clone itself: Coverage ceases 3 residues before the CDR3 finishes, and the germline J gene fills in the end. The chain recombines TRBV20-1 with TRBJ1-5; D possibly corresponds to TRBD1 (5 bases). Deletions cut 0 bases from V and 0 bases from J, with 12 bases between. The CDR3 runs to 16 residues. The germline V gene has CDR1 DFQATT and CDR2 SNEGSKA (reference sequence). CDR3 in amino acids: CSARDVTGGSNQPQHF. The covered CDR3 bases are TGCAGTGCTAGAGATGTCACGGGGGGTAGCAATCAGCCC.

Notes on this clone: The sequence runs out 3 residues before the end of the CDR3; the remainder is reconstructed from the germline J gene. The chain employs TRBV19 and TRBJ2-2, with TRBD2 matching over 9 bases. This CDR3 contains 16 residues. The germline gives CDR1 LNHDA, CDR2 SQIVND (reference sequence). V shed 6 bases, J shed 1 base, and the junction held 6 bases outside the gene matches. Incomplete CDR3 DNA: TGTGCCAGTAGAGTAGCGGGAGATAGGAACACCGGGGAG. Translated, it gives CASRVAGDRNTGE. The entire CDR3 protein reads CASRVAGDRNTGELFF.

The CDR3 loop reads CSARGFGQGQETQYF. The sequenced CDR3 bases are TGCAGTGCTAGAGGATTCGGACAGGGGCAGGAGACC. The rearrangement joins TRBV20-1 to TRBJ2-5, with TRBD1 identical over 9 bases. The sequence runs out 3 residues before the end of the CDR3; the remainder is reconstructed from the germline J gene. The CDR3 spans 15 residues. Germline V gives CDR1 DFQATT, CDR2 SNEGSKA (reference sequence). Trimming at V came to 1 base and at J to 5 bases, leaving 8 bases not matched to a gene.

As concerns this clone: With the read ending 3 residues before the CDR3 end, the germline J gene is used to fill in that end. V and J are TRBV5-1 and TRBJ2-7, with 8 bases that match TRBD2. CDR3 length: 16 amino acids. V dropped 4 bases and J dropped 3; count of bases not matched to a gene: 12. The germline CDR1 and CDR2 sequences are SGHRS and YFSETQ. The sequenced CDR3 bases are TGCGCCAGCAGCCACGGGGGGGCGGGAGAGTTCTACGAG. It yields the protein CASSHGGAGEFYE. The CDR3 in full is CASSHGGAGEFYEQYF.

The DNA read from the CDR3 is TGTGCCAGCAGCTCCCGGACAGGGGGGGATACC. Protein sequence: CASSSRTGGDT. From start to end, the CDR3 is CASSSRTGGDTYTF. This sequence joins TRBV7-9 and TRBJ1-2, with TRBD1 matching 10 bases. The CDR3 is cut off 3 residues early in the read; its end comes from the germline J gene. Germline V CDR1 and CDR2: SEHNR, FQNEAQ (reference sequence). The CDR3 extends over 14 amino acids.

About this clone: The read halts 3 residues ahead of the CDR3 end, with the missing end drawn from the germline J gene. The chain employs TRBV18 and TRBJ2-1; a possible D gene is TRBD1 (5 bases). Germline V lookup: CDR1 KGHSH, CDR2 LQKENI. The CDR3 length is 15 residues. Trimming took off 0 bases at V and 9 bases at J, with 15 bases between the two ends. The part of the CDR3 DNA that was read is TGTGCCAGCTCACCACCGGGCCTTAGGGGCCCTGAG. It encodes CASSPPGLRGPE. The full-length CDR3 reads as CASSPPGLRGPEQFF.

Turning to this clone: The read ends 3 residues before the CDR3 terminus; that terminus is restored from the germline J gene. The chain has TRBV29-1 and TRBJ1-2; D is unclear. The germline gives CDR1 SQVTM, CDR2 ANQGSEA. The CDR3 consists of 15 residues. Incomplete CDR3 DNA: TGCAGCGTTGAGGGGTCGGTGACTAACCAAGAGACC. The encoded protein is CSVEGSVTNQET. The entire CDR3 reads CSVEGSVTNQETYTF.

Concerning this clone itself: The CDR3 is cut off 3 residues early in the read; its end comes from the germline J gene. J is TRBJ1-1 and V is TRBV7-2; D call uncertain. CDR1 and CDR2 from the germline V gene are SGHTA and FQGNSA. Trimming cost V 5 bases and J 1 base, with 14 bases left between them. The CDR3 is 15 residues long. The CDR3 sequence: CASSPQAYRNTEAFF. The CDR3 DNA, read in part, is TGTGCCAGCAGCCCTCAGGCCTATAGGAACACTGAA.

As for this clone: Read sequence stops 3 residues before the CDR3 end, and the germline J gene provides the missing end. The chain carries TRBV5-8 and TRBJ1-5; D is perhaps TRBD1 (6 bases). In germline, CDR1 is SGHTS, CDR2 YDEGEE. The V gene lost 2 bases and the J gene lost 3 bases, with 12 bases spanning the gap. The CDR3 extends over 15 amino acids. The CDR3 sequence is CASSFKQGSNQPQHF. Incomplete CDR3 DNA: TGTGCCAGCAGCTTTAAACAGGGTTCCAATCAGCCC.

About this clone: The sequence runs out 3 residues before the end of the CDR3; the remainder is reconstructed from the germline J gene. The chain recombines TRBV7-9 with TRBJ2-1; the D is unclear. The CDR3 length is 13 residues. The V end lost 5 bases, the J end lost 7 bases, and 12 bases lay between the germline ends. In germline, CDR1 is SEHNR, CDR2 FQNEAQ (reference sequence). The CDR3 loop is CASSVLQSNEQFF. Incomplete CDR3 DNA: TGTGCCAGCAGCGTATTGCAGAGTAATGAG.

Of note for this clone: The read comes to an end 3 residues before the CDR3 does, leaving the germline J gene to fill in the end. The chain links TRBV20-1 to TRBJ2-1, with 10 bases lining up with TRBD2. Per the germline V gene, CDR1 is DFQATT and CDR2 is SNEGSKA (reference sequence). Trimming removed 2 bases from V and 8 bases from J; junction bases left unmatched: 6. This CDR3 contains 14 residues. Partial CDR3 DNA: TGCAGTGCTAGAATAGCGGGAGGCTTCTATGAG. Protein product: CSARIAGGFYE. From start to end, the CDR3 is CSARIAGGFYEQFF.

In regard to this clone: The sequenced fragment ends 3 residues before the CDR3 boundary, so the rest is inferred from the germline J gene. This chain joins TRBV2 and TRBJ1-5; 7 bases match TRBD1. This CDR3 spans 13 amino acids. With V trimmed by 4 bases and J by 6 bases, 3 bases remained unmatched. CDR1 SNHLY and CDR2 FYNNEI come from the germline V gene. Incomplete CDR3 DNA: TGTGCCAGCAGTGCAGGGGGTGTTCAGCCC. This gives the protein CASSAGGVQP. The CDR3 as a whole reads CASSAGGVQPQHF.

About this clone itself: The read ends 3 residues before the CDR3 terminus; that terminus is restored from the germline J gene. The chain links TRBV7-8 to TRBJ2-7, with no clear D. The germline gives CDR1 SGHVS, CDR2 FQNEAQ. The CDR3 length is 15 residues. Trimming removed 3 bases from V and 2 bases from J, with 14 bases in between. The CDR3 DNA, read in part, is TGTGCCAGCAGCTTCAAGGTCCCCTCCACCTACGAG. Its protein product is CASSFKVPSTYE. The whole CDR3 protein is CASSFKVPSTYEQYF.

Comment on this clone: The CDR3 goes on 3 residues after the read ends, and that part is filled in from the germline J gene. V is TRBV27 and J is TRBJ2-2, with D possibly TRBD2 on 7 matching bases. Germline-derived CDR1 and CDR2 are MNHEY and SMNVEV (reference sequence). The CDR3 runs to 16 residues. The V end was cut by 2 bases, the J end by 8 bases, with 18 bases between. The CDR3 DNA, read in part, is TGTGCCAGCAGTTTAGGGGGGGGGCTAGTTTCTGGGGAG. This sequence encodes CASSLGGGLVSGE. The whole CDR3 protein is CASSLGGGLVSGELFF.

Concerning this clone: The CDR3 end lies 3 residues beyond the end of the read and is filled in from the germline J gene. The chain couples TRBV2 to TRBJ2-2; 8 bases are a match to TRBD2. The V gene's germline CDR1 is SNHLY and CDR2 FYNNEI. The V gene end was trimmed by 10 bases and the J gene end by 6 bases; junction bases not matched to a gene: 10. This CDR3 is 14 amino acids long. The chain's CDR3 is CATKPRGGSGELFF. The sequenced part of the CDR3 DNA is TGTGCCACCAAGCCCCGCGGGGGGTCCGGGGAG. The full variable domain, with the rest looked up from reference TRBV2 and TRBJ2-2, is EPEVTQTPSHQVTQMGQEVILRCVPISNHLYFYWYRQILGQKVEFLVSFYNNEISEKSEIFDDQFSVERPDGSNFTLKIRSTKLEDSAMYFCATKPRGGSGELFFGEGSRLTVL.

As concerns this clone: The DNA ends 3 residues before the CDR3 does, and the rest of the CDR3 is filled in from the germline J gene. The chain carries TRBV30 and TRBJ1-5, with 8 bases aligning to TRBD1. The ends lost 3 bases at V and 5 bases at J; junction bases unmatched: 3. The CDR3 is 13 amino acids. Per germline, CDR1 GTSNPN and CDR2 SVGIG (reference sequence). CDR3 DNA (partial): TGTGCCTGGAGCCCACAGGGGGATCAGCCC. It codes for CAWSPQGDQP. The full CDR3 reads CAWSPQGDQPQHF.